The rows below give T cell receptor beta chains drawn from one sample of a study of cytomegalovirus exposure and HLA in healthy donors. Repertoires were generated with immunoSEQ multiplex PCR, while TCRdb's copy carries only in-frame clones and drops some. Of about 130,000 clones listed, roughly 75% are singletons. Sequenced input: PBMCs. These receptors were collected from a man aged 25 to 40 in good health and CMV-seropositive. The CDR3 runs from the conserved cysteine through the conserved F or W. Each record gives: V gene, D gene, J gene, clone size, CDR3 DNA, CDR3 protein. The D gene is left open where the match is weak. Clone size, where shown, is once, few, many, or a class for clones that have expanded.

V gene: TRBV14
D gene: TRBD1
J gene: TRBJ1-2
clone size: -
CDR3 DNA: TGTGCCAGCAGCCGCGGACAGGCCTATGGCTACACCTTC
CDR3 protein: CASSRGQAYGYTF

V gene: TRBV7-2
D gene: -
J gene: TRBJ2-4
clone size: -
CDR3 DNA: TGTGCCAGCAGCCCAGGGGTTGGGGCCAAAAACATTCAGTACTTC
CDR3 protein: CASSPGVGAKNIQYF

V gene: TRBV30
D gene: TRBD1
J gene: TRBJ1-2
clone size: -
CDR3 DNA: TGTGCCTGGAGACATCCGGGACAGGGTTATGGCTACACCTTC
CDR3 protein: CAWRHPGQGYGYTF

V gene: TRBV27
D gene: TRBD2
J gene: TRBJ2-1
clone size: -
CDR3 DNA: TGTGCCAGCAGCTATGGGACTACTTACAATGAGCAGTTCTTC
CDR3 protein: CASSYGTTYNEQFF

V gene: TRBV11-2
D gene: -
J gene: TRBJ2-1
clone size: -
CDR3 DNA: TGTGCCAGCAGCTGGGAATGGCGGGAATCGGGTGAGCAGTTCTTC
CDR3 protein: CASSWEWRESGEQFF

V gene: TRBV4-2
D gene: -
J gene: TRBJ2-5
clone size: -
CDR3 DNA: TGTGCCAGCAGCCATGACGGGTTTGGACAAGAGACCCAGTACTTC
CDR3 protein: CASSHDGFGQETQYF

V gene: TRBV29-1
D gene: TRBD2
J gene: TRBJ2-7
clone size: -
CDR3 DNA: TGCAGCGTTAAAGGACTAGCGGGAGTAGAGCAGTACTTC
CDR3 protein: CSVKGLAGVEQYF

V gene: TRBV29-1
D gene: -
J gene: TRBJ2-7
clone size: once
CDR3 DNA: TGCAGCGTCCCAGGGGCCTCCAACTACGAGCAGTACTTC
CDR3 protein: CSVPGASNYEQYF

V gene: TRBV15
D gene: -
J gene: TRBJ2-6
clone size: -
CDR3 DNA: TGTGCCACCAGCAGAGATGTATCTGGGGCCAACGTCCTGACTTTC
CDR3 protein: CATSRDVSGANVLTF

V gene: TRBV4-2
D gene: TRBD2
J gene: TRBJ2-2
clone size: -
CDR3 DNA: TGTGCCAGCAGTTTGAGCAGCGGGGTAAACACCGGGGAGCTGTTTTTT
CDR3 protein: CASSLSSGVNTGELFF

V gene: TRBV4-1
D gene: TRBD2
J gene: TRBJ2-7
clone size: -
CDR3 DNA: TGCGCCAGCAGCTGGGGTAGCGGGGGCGACGAGCAGTACTTC
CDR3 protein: CASSWGSGGDEQYF

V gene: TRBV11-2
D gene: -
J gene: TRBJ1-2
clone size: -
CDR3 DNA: TGTGCCAGCAGCTTAGACCGGACAGTAACCTATGGCTACACCTTC
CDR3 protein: CASSLDRTVTYGYTF

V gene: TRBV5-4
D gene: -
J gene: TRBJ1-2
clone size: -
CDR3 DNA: TGTGCCAGCAGCTTGGCGGGGGACCACTATGGCTACACCTTC
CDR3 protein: CASSLAGDHYGYTF

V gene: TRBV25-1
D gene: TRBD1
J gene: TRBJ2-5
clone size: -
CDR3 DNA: TGTGCCAGCAGTGAAGGGACAGGGCGGTACCAAGAGACCCAGTACTTC
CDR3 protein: CASSEGTGRYQETQYF

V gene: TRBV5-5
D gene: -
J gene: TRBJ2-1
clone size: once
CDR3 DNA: TGTGCCAGCAGCCCCCGTCCGGGAGTCACCTACAATGAGCAGTTCTTC
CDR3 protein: CASSPRPGVTYNEQFF

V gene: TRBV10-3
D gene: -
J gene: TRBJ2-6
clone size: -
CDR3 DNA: TGTGCCATCAGTGGACAGCGCAACGTCCTGACTTTC
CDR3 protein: CAISGQRNVLTF

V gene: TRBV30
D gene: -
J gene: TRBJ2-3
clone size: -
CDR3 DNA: TGTGCCTGGAGCCCTTCCGTTACGCAGTATTTT
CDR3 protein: CAWSPSVTQYF

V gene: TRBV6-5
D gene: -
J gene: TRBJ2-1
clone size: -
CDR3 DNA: TGTGCCAGCAGTTATGTTTCAAGCATTGATGAGCAGTTCTTC
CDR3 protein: CASSYVSSIDEQFF

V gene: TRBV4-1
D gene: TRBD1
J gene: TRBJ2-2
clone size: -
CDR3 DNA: TGCGCCAGCAGCCCCCGGGACAGGGGATTGTCCGGGGAGCTGTTTTTT
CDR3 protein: CASSPRDRGLSGELFF

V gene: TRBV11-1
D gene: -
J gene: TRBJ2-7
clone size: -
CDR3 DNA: TGTGCCAGCAGCACGCTCCAGGGTCCTTCCTACGAGCAGTACTTC
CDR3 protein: CASSTLQGPSYEQYF

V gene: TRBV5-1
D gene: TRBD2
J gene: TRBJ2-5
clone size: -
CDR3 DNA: TGCGCCAGCAGCTACACTAGCGGCCAAGAGACCCAGTACTTC
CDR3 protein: CASSYTSGQETQYF

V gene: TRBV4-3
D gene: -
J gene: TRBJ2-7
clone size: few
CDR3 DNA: TGCGCCAGCAGCCGGAATGGAGAATCAGGGGCCTACGAGCAGTACTTC
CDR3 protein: CASSRNGESGAYEQYF

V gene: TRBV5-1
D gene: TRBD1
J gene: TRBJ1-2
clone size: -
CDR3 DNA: TGCGCCAGCAGCTTGGCGGGGACAGTCGACGGCTACACCTTC
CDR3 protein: CASSLAGTVDGYTF

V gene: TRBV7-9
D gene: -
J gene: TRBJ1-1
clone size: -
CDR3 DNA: TGTGCCAGCAGCTTCCCCAGGTTCGACACTGAAGCTTTCTTT
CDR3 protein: CASSFPRFDTEAFF

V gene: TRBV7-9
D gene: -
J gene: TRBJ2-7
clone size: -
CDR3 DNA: TGTGCCAGCAGCTTTTGGAGCTACGAGCAGTACTTC
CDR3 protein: CASSFWSYEQYF

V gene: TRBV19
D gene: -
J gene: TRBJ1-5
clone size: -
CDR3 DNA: TGTGCCAGTAGTAGAGGCAGCCAGGGGCCCCAGCATTTT
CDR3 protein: CASSRGSQGPQHF

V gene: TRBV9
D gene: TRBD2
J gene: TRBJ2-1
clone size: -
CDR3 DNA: TGTGCCAGCAGCCCGCAACCAGCGGGAGGAGGGGGTGAGCAGTTCTTC
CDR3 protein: CASSPQPAGGGGEQFF

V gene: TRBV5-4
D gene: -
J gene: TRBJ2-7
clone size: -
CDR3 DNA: TGTGCCAGCAGCGGTAGTATTTCTCCCTACGAGCAGTACTTC
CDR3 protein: CASSGSISPYEQYF

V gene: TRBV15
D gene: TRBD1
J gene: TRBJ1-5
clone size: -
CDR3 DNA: TGTGCCACCAGCGCCGGGACAGGGGATAATCAGCCCCAGCATTTT
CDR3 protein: CATSAGTGDNQPQHF

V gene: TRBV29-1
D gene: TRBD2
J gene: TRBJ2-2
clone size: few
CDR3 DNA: TGCAGCGTTAAAGGGACTAGCGGGAGGGCGGGCACCGGGGAGCTGTTTTTT
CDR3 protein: CSVKGTSGRAGTGELFF

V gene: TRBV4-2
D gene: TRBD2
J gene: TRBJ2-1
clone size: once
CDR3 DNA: TGTGCCAGCAGCCCTTCCCCGGGACTAGTGGGGGGCCATGAGCAGTTCTTC
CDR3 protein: CASSPSPGLVGGHEQFF

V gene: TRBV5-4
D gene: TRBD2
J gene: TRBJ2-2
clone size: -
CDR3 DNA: TGTGCCAGCAGCTGGGGACTAGCGGGAGGCTTCGGAACCCGGGAGCTGTTTTTT
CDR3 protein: CASSWGLAGGFGTRELFF

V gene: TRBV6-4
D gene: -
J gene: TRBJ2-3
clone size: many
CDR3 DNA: TGTGCCAGCAGTGTAGGCGCGGAAGATACGCAGTATTTT
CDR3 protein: CASSVGAEDTQYF

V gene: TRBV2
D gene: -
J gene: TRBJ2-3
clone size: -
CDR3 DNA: TGTGCCAGCAGTGAAGGATTAAGTAGCAGCACAGATACGCAGTATTTT
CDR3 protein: CASSEGLSSSTDTQYF

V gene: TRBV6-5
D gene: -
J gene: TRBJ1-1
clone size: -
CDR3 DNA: TGTGCCAGCAGTTACTCCTCGGGTGCTGAAGCTTTCTTT
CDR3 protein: CASSYSSGAEAFF

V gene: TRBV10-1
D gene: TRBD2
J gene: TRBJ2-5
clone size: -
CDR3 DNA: TGCGCCAGCAGTGAGAACGAGACTAGCTTAGAAGAGACCCAGTACTTC
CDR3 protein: CASSENETSLEETQYF

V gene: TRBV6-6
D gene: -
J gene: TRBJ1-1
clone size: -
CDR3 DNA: TGTGCCAGCAGCAGGAAGGGGGACACTGAAGCTTTCTTT
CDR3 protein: CASSRKGDTEAFF

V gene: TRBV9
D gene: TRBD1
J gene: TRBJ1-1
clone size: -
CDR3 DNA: TGTGCCAGCAGCGGGGGGACAGGGAACACTGAAGCTTTCTTT
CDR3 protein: CASSGGTGNTEAFF

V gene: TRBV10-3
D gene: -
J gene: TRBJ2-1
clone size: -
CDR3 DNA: TGTGCCATCATGAGTAGGGAGGTGAATGAGCAGTTCTTC
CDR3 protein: CAIMSREVNEQFF

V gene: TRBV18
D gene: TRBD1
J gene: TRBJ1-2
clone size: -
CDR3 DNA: TGTGCCAGCTCCCCGGGACAGGGATATGGCTACACCTTC
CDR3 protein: CASSPGQGYGYTF

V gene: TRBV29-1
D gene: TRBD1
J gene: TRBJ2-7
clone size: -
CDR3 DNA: TGCAGCGTTGGCAGGGGGCCCACTGACGAGCAGTACTTC
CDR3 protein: CSVGRGPTDEQYF

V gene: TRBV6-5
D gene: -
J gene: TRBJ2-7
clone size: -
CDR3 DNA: TGTGCCAGCAGTTGGATAGCGGAGGCTACTACCTACGAGCAGTACTTC
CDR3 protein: CASSWIAEATTYEQYF

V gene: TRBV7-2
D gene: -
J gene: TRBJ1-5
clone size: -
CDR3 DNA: TGTGCCAGCAGCTTATCCGGGATCAATCCCCAGCATTTT
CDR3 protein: CASSLSGINPQHF

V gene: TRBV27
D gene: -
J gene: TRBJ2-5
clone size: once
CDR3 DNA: TGTGCCAGCAGTTGGAGGAGGGAAGAGACCCAGTACTTC
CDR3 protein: CASSWRREETQYF

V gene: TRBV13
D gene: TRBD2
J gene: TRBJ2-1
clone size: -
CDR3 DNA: TGTGCCAGCAGCTTTTATGAGGGAGGGTACAATGAGCAGTTCTTC
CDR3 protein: CASSFYEGGYNEQFF

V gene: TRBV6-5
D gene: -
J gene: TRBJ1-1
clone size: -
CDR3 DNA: TGTGCCAGCAGTTACTCTCGGGGTCGGAACACTGAAGCTTTCTTT
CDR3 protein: CASSYSRGRNTEAFF